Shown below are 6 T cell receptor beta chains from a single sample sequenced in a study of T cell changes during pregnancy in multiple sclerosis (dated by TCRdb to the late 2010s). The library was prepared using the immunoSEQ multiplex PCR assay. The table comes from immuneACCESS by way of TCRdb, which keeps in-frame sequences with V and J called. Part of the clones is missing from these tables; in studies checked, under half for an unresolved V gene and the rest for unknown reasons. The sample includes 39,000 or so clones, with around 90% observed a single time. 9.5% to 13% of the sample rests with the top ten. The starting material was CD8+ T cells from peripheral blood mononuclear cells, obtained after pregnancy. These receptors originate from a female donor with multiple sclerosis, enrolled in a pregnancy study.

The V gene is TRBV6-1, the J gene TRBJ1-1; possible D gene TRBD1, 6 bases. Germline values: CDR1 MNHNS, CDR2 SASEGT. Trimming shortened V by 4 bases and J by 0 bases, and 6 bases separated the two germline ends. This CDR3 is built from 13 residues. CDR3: CASSGTVNTEAFF. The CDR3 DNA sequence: TGTGCCAGCAGTGGGACAGTGAACACTGAAGCTTTCTTT.

The CDR3 is CATSRGREGSYNEQFF. The CDR3 coding sequence is TGTGCCACCAGCAGAGGTCGGGAGGGCTCCTACAATGAGCAGTTCTTC. The chain is built from TRBV15 and TRBJ2-1; 8 nucleotides match TRBD2. Germline V gene lookup returns CDR1 LNHNV and CDR2 YYDKDF (reference sequence). With 1 base clipped from V and 0 bases from J, the junction kept 2 bases outside the gene matches. The CDR3 is 16 amino acids.

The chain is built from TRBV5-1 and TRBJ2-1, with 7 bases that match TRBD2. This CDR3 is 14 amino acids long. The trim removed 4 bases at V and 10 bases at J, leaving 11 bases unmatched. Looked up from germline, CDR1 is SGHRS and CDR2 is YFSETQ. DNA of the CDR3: TGCGCCAGCAGCCTCCTGGGGGTGGGAGGGGAGCAGTTCTTC. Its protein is CASSLLGVGGEQFF.

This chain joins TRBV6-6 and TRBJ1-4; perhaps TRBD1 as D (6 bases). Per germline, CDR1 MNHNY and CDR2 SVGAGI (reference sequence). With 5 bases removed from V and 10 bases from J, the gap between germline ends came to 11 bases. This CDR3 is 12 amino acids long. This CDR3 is CASSDEQGKLFF. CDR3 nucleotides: TGTGCCAGCAGTGACGAACAGGGAAAACTGTTTTTT.

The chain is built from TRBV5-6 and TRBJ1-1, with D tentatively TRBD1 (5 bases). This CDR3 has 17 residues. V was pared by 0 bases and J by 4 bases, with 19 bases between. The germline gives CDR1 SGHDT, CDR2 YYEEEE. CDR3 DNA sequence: TGTGCCAGCAGCTTGGCCGTCAGGGTAGACGTTACCACTGAAGCTTTCTTT. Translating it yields CASSLAVRVDVTTEAFF.

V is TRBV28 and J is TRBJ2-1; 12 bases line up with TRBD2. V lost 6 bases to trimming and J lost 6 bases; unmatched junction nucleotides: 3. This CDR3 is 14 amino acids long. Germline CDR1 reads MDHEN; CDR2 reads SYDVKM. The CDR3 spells CASRRLAGVNEQFF. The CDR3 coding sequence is TGTGCCAGCAGGAGACTAGCGGGAGTCAATGAGCAGTTCTTC.